This T cell receptor beta chain was captured by sequencing in a study of cytomegalovirus exposure and HLA in healthy donors. Primers for the PCR totalled 60 Vbeta and 13 Jbeta. TCRdb keeps only in-frame clones here, not all; method: immunoSEQ multiplex PCR. This sample has about 81,000 clones, with 77% found just once. Study-wide findings and caveats: The classifier, whose performance was assessed in both the original and validation cohorts, reportedly diagnosed cytomegalovirus status with high specificity and sensitivity. Analysis performed later found around 15,000 TCR beta sequences associated with HLA alleles at 0.05 false discovery rate. Reportedly, a later analysis found an Asian-associated ancestry cluster had fewer N-insertions than the approximately 670-donor mean.

Worth noting for this clone: Its specificity is unknown.

V gave up 6 bases and J gave up 2 bases; unmatched junction bases: 2. Germline CDR1 SEHNR, CDR2 FQNEAQ (reference sequence). This CDR3 is 14 amino acids long. The sequence was obtained from a man aged 45-65 years in good health and CMV-seropositive. Sequencing was done on a sample of PBMCs. The V gene is TRBV7-9, the J gene TRBJ2-7, with 12 bases that match TRBD2. In DNA, the CDR3 is TGTGCCAGCAGTCGGACTAGCGGGACCTACGAGCAGTACTTC. Translation gives CASSRTSGTYEQYF.